Below, one T cell receptor (beta chain) is given with its context. The data are from a study of blood T cell repertoires in COVID-19. The table came from immunoSEQ multiplex PCR; TCRdb's copy has only in-frame clones and leaves some out. The data hold 130,000 to 150,000 clones, with more than 65% observed a single time. V dropped 11 bases and J dropped 3; count of bases not matched to a gene: 10. Germline V gene data show CDR1 as SNHLY and CDR2 as FYNNEI. There are 15 residues in the CDR3. The sequence was obtained from a man between 60 and 70 years old with active or convalescent COVID-19. Input material: peripheral blood. This chain uses TRBV2 with TRBJ2-3; TRBD2 matches 11 bases. The CDR3 bases are TGTGCCTGTCGCCTTAGCGGGGGGGCGACAGATACGCAGTATTTT. This codes for CACRLSGGATDTQYF.